This is a list of T cell receptor beta chains from one sample in a study of early T cells in non-severe SARS-CoV-2 infection. In TCRdb, the 5' RACE reads were re-called with MiXCR into one record per CDR3 protein. Here the sample spans over 45,000 distinct CDR3 sequences, about 7.7% being singletons. Sequenced here: whole blood, sampled at baseline. These receptors were obtained from an adult who was a healthcare worker with PCR-confirmed SARS-CoV-2 infection or an uninfected control (not recorded which). The CDR3 runs from the conserved cysteine through the conserved F or W. Each record gives: clone size, V gene, J gene, D gene, CDR3 protein, CDR3 DNA. The D gene is left open where the match is weak. The size of a clone is reported for some rows only, either as once, few or many, or as a class for expanded clones.

>-|TRBV3-1|TRBJ2-2|TRBD2
CASSPIPSGLGSGELFF
TGTGCCAGCAGCCCCATCCCTAGCGGGCTAGGGTCCGGGGAGCTGTTTTTT
>few|TRBV29-1|TRBJ2-7|-
CSVYTGRYEQYF
TGCAGCGTATATACGGGTCGCTACGAGCAGTACTTC
>many|TRBV7-9|TRBJ2-4|-
CASSSPTVPGVIQYF
TGTGCCAGCAGCTCGCCGACAGTCCCGGGGGTCATTCAGTACTTC
>-|TRBV6-5|TRBJ2-7|-
CASSYSDSAYEQYF
TGTGCCAGCAGTTACTCAGACAGCGCCTACGAGCAGTACTTC
>few|TRBV27|TRBJ2-1|TRBD2
CASGLARRDEQFF
TGTGCCAGCGGACTAGCCCGAAGAGATGAGCAGTTCTTC
>few|TRBV7-6|TRBJ1-6|-
CASSAKNSPLHF
TGTGCCAGCAGCGCTAAGAATTCACCCCTCCACTTT
>few|TRBV9|TRBJ2-1|-
CASSPLPGGDYNEQFF
TGTGCCAGCAGCCCGCTACCTGGAGGGGACTACAATGAGCAGTTCTTC
>many|TRBV28|TRBJ2-3|-
CASSPPSTDTQYF
TGTGCCAGCAGTCCCCCTAGCACAGATACGCAGTATTTT
>few|TRBV2|TRBJ2-7|-
CASSEVGSGAYEQYF
TGTGCCAGCAGTGAAGTCGGGTCAGGTGCCTACGAGCAGTACTTC
>-|TRBV12-3/TRBV12-4|TRBJ2-1|TRBD2
CASSQPSRLAGGRVNEQFF
TGTGCCAGCAGTCAACCCTCCCGACTAGCGGGAGGACGGGTAAATGAGCAGTTCTTC
>-|TRBV10-3|TRBJ2-2|-
CAIRATGATGELFF
TGTGCCATCAGGGCAACAGGTGCCACCGGGGAGCTGTTTTTT
>-|TRBV28|TRBJ2-7|-
CASSFFATGHEQYF
TGTGCCAGCAGTTTTTTCGCGACAGGCCACGAGCAGTACTTC
>many|TRBV6-5|TRBJ2-3|TRBD2
CASSRTSTADTQYF
TGTGCCAGCAGCCGGACTAGCACCGCAGATACGCAGTATTTT
>-|TRBV7-6|TRBJ2-3|-
CASSLSETRGPDTQYF
TGTGCCAGCAGCTTATCGGAGACAAGGGGTCCAGATACGCAGTATTTT
>medium-sized|TRBV6-5|TRBJ2-5|TRBD1
CASSRSGGSETQYF
TGTGCCAGCAGCAGATCAGGGGGCAGTGAGACCCAGTACTTC
>-|TRBV25-1|TRBJ2-2|-
CASRLQGSGELFF
TGTGCCAGCCGTCTACAGGGCTCCGGGGAGCTGTTTTTT
>-|TRBV28|TRBJ2-7|TRBD2
CASRGLAGGEQYF
TGTGCCAGCAGAGGACTAGCGGGAGGCGAGCAGTACTTC
>many|TRBV7-3|TRBJ2-2|-
CASSLAGNTGELFF
TGTGCCAGCAGCTTAGCGGGTAACACCGGGGAGCTGTTTTTT
>many|TRBV6-1|TRBJ2-1|-
CASSDTGVVNEQFF
TGTGCCAGCAGTGACACGGGAGTGGTCAATGAGCAGTTCTTC
>-|TRBV29-1|TRBJ2-5|-
CSVGGLFQETQYF
TGCAGCGTGGGTGGACTATTCCAAGAGACCCAGTACTTC
>few|TRBV13|TRBJ2-3|-
CASKAAMSTDTQYF
TGTGCCAGCAAAGCGGCCATGAGCACAGATACGCAGTATTTT
>-|TRBV2|TRBJ2-3|-
CASNRRSLGTASTDTQYF
TGTGCCAGCAATAGAAGGTCGCTCGGGACGGCAAGCACAGATACGCAGTATTTT
>-|TRBV28|TRBJ1-4|-
CASSHGTNEKLFF
TGTGCCAGCAGCCACGGGACTAATGAAAAACTGTTTTTT
>many|TRBV28|TRBJ2-3|TRBD2
CASSRHPGLGADTQYF
TGTGCCAGCAGTCGCCACCCGGGACTAGGCGCAGATACGCAGTATTTT
>many|TRBV13|TRBJ2-1|-
CASSSRVSRAGSYNEQFF
TGTGCCAGCAGCTCCAGGGTTAGTCGGGCGGGGAGCTACAATGAGCAGTTCTTC
>many|TRBV18|TRBJ2-7|-
CASSPPNRTPYEQYF
TGTGCCAGCTCACCACCGAACAGAACCCCCTACGAGCAGTACTTC
>many|TRBV27|TRBJ1-5|-
CASSLTANQPQHF
TGTGCCAGCAGTTTAACAGCCAATCAGCCCCAGCATTTT
>many|TRBV20-1|TRBJ2-1|TRBD2
CSAFPGGLAGGSSYNEQFF
TGCAGTGCCTTCCCTGGGGGGCTAGCGGGAGGCAGCTCCTACAATGAGCAGTTCTTC
>many|TRBV19|TRBJ2-3|TRBD2
CASSIDQAGGPGDTQYF
TGTGCCAGTAGTATAGATCAAGCGGGAGGCCCAGGAGATACGCAGTATTTT
>few|TRBV20-1|TRBJ2-7|-
CSARPSREISYEQYF
TGCAGTGCTAGACCCTCCAGGGAAATCTCCTACGAGCAGTACTTC
>few|TRBV7-6|TRBJ2-5|TRBD2
CASARLAGEETQYF
TGTGCCAGCGCTAGGCTAGCGGGGGAAGAGACCCAGTACTTC
>few|TRBV20-1|TRBJ2-1|-
CSARPVHEQFF
TGCAGTGCGCGACCCGTACATGAGCAGTTCTTC
>-|TRBV28|TRBJ1-2|TRBD1
CASSSRTGRGGYTF
TGTGCCAGCAGTTCTCGGACAGGAAGAGGTGGCTACACCTTC
>many|TRBV19|TRBJ2-7|-
CASRGLKRGSSLNDYEQYF
TGTGCCAGTAGAGGGTTGAAAAGGGGAAGCAGCCTCAACGACTACGAGCAGTACTTC
>few|TRBV6-1|TRBJ2-2|-
CACREIPHRELFF
TGTGCCTGCCGAGAAATACCTCACCGGGAGCTGTTTTTT
>few|TRBV7-3|TRBJ2-1|-
CASSLRSDSYNEQFF
TGTGCCAGCAGCTTAAGATCAGACTCCTACAATGAGCAGTTCTTC
>-|TRBV9|TRBJ2-5|TRBD1
CASSVGQGKETQYF
TGTGCCAGCAGCGTAGGACAGGGGAAAGAGACCCAGTACTTC
>many|TRBV7-2|TRBJ2-5|-
CASSQRTGREETQYF
TGTGCCAGCAGCCAACGGACAGGGAGGGAGGAGACCCAGTACTTC
>few|TRBV9|TRBJ2-7|-
CASSPWTSTYEQYF
TGTGCCAGCAGCCCCTGGACAAGCACCTACGAGCAGTACTTC
>few|TRBV10-1|TRBJ1-5|-
CASSDRGHQPQHF
TGCGCCAGCAGTGATAGGGGTCATCAGCCCCAGCATTTT
>-|TRBV20-1|TRBJ2-7|TRBD2
CSARDFVRASGRLGFYEQYF
TGCAGTGCTAGAGATTTTGTTAGGGCTAGCGGGAGGTTAGGATTTTACGAGCAGTACTTC
>few|TRBV25-1|TRBJ2-1|TRBD2
CASSESPAGARNEQFF
TGTGCCAGCAGTGAAAGTCCAGCGGGAGCGCGTAATGAGCAGTTCTTC
>few|TRBV4-3|TRBJ2-2|-
CASSRDSYTGELFF
TGCGCCAGCAGCCGGGACTCCTACACCGGGGAGCTGTTTTTT
>many|TRBV7-2|TRBJ1-5|-
CASSLSGAWNQPQHF
TGTGCCAGCAGCTTATCAGGGGCATGGAATCAGCCCCAGCATTTT
>-|TRBV5-4|TRBJ2-6|-
CASRAESGANVLTF
TGTGCCAGCAGAGCAGAATCTGGGGCCAACGTCCTGACTTTC
>-|TRBV10-3|TRBJ2-3|-
CAISESGVADTDTQYF
TGTGCCATCAGTGAGTCGGGAGTAGCGGACACAGATACGCAGTATTTT
>few|TRBV3-1|TRBJ2-3|TRBD1
CASRQGDTQYF
TGTGCCAGCCGACAGGGAGATACGCAGTATTTT
>many|TRBV7-9|TRBJ2-7|-
CASSSDDSYEQYF
TGTGCCAGCAGCTCGGACGACTCCTACGAGCAGTACTTC
>-|TRBV5-1|TRBJ2-7|TRBD2
CASSPGLAGGLYEQYF
TGCGCCAGCAGCCCCGGACTAGCGGGAGGGTTGTACGAGCAGTACTTC
>many|TRBV28|TRBJ1-2|-
CASSLCGLGRLYGYTF
TGTGCCAGCAGTTTATGCGGGCTGGGGCGCTTATATGGCTACACCTTC
>-|TRBV20-1|TRBJ2-7|TRBD2
CSARSREGLTLREQYF
TGCAGTGCTAGATCGCGGGAGGGCCTGACCTTGAGGGAGCAGTACTTC
>many|TRBV7-9|TRBJ2-1|TRBD2
CASSESGRRSYNEQFF
TGTGCCAGCAGCGAGAGCGGGAGACGCTCCTACAATGAGCAGTTCTTC
>many|TRBV12-3/TRBV12-4|TRBJ2-1|-
CASSEIFPQQFF
TGTGCCAGCAGCGAGATCTTTCCCCAGCAGTTCTTC
>few|TRBV19|TRBJ1-2|-
CASSIDGRNYGYTF
TGTGCCAGTAGTATAGATGGCAGGAACTATGGCTACACCTTC
>many|TRBV3-1|TRBJ1-5|TRBD1
CASSDRGDSNQPQHF
TGTGCCAGCAGCGACAGGGGCGATAGCAATCAGCCCCAGCATTTT